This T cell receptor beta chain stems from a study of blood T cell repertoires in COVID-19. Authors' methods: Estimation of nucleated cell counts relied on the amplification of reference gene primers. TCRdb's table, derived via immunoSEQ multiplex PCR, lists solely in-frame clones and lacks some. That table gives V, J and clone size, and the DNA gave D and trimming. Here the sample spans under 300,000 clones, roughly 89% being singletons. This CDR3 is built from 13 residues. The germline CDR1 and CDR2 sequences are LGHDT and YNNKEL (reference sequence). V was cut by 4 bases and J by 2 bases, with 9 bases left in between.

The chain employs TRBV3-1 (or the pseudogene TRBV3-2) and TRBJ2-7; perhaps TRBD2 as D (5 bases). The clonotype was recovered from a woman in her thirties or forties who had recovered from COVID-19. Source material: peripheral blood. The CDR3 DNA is TGTGCCAGCAGCCGGTCCGGGGCCTACGAGCAGTACTTC. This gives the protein CASSRSGAYEQYF.